Sequencing of this T cell receptor beta chain was carried out in a study of blood T cells in healthy people across ages. A second about 7 to 11 cycle PCR used barcoded and J-beta primers. From the 5' RACE reads, TCRdb called clonotypes with MiXCR, one entry per CDR3 protein. This table holds around 1,100,000 distinct CDR3 sequences, 35% to 40% found once. This clonotype was observed a handful of times. CDR3 length equals 16 residues. V gave up 3 bases and J gave up 3 bases, with 16 bases separating them. Germline V gives CDR1 SGHRS, CDR2 YFSETQ. The sequencing sample was made of blood. J is TRBJ2-1 and V is TRBV5-1; maybe TRBD1 (6 bases). This TCR derives from a man aged 18 to 29 in good health. CDR3 sequence (DNA): TGCGCCAGCAGCTCGAACCTCCAGGGGAACTACAATGAGCAGTTCTTC. The encoded protein is CASSSNLQGNYNEQFF.